Presented here are 2 T cell receptor beta chains from one specimen sequenced in a study of T cell repertoires in cytomegalovirus infection (dated by TCRdb to the late 2010s). According to the study, the label for this sample's treatment or condition signals: in vitro stimulation with specific CMV peptide epitopes to enrich CMV-specific T cells. These receptors have no known antigen. For sequencing, an Illumina HiSeq 1500 was employed. TCRdb reanalyzed the raw reads on its own, using fastp at Q25 for trimming and MiXCR for clone calling, and kept in-frame beta chains. Every distinct CDR3 protein forms one entry, paired with its most common genes and DNA. Counted in this sample were about 890,000 distinct CDR3 sequences; roughly 31% of them appeared once. The ten biggest clones cover 13% of the sample. The material was cultured CD8+ T cells from PBMCs, obtained from culture after CMV antigen stimulation. These receptor sequences come from a human donor in good health (CMV status not recorded). Some clones in this sample may be carry-over from other donors' samples.

The rearrangement joins TRBV7-6 to TRBJ2-1; D unclear. The CDR3 has 15 residues. V was pared by 0 bases and J by 4 bases, with 10 bases between. Germline CDR1 is SGHVS and CDR2 is FNYEAQ. The CDR3, as DNA: TGTGCCAGCAGCTTAGCGGAGCGTCCTTACAATGAGCAGTTCTTC. Amino acid sequence: CASSLAERPYNEQFF.

This clonotype was seen more than once but under ten times. The chain is built from TRBV6-5 and TRBJ2-2; a possible D gene is TRBD2 (5 bases). Germline loops: CDR1 MNHEY, CDR2 SVGAGI. This CDR3 is built from 16 residues. The V gene lost 5 bases and the J gene lost 2 bases, with 15 bases spanning the gap. CDR3 region: CASSQRWTGNTGELFF. Written as DNA, the CDR3 is TGTGCCAGCAGTCAACGTTGGACGGGAAACACCGGGGAGCTGTTTTTT.